A selection of T cell receptor beta chains follows, all from one sample in a study of blood T cell repertoires in COVID-19. TCRdb's table, derived via immunoSEQ multiplex PCR, lists solely in-frame clones and lacks some. The table records 85,000 to 100,000 clones, just over 90% of them present only once. The source material was peripheral blood. The source of these receptors is a man aged 60-69 years with acute or convalescent COVID-19. CDR3s include the opening cysteine and the closing phenylalanine or tryptophan.

v_call,cdr3_length,cdr3_aa
TRBV7-9,18,CASSRGVAGGTYTDTQYF
TRBV19,14,CASSNTQGNQPQHF
TRBV15,16,CATSRSRQALNQPQHF
TRBV19,15,CASSGQGENFYGYTF
TRBV5-1,14,CASSQRTANYGYTF
TRBV6-2/TRBV6-3,14,CASSYPTRQDGYTF
TRBV5-1,14,CASTLVGGVDGYTF
TRBV12-3/TRBV12-4,13,CASSTTVNTEAFF
TRBV19,13,CASSTTGGYEQYF
TRBV4-1,16,CASSSPVRVRSYGYTF
TRBV29-1,14,CSVVIAGGQETQYF
TRBV6-5,14,CASTPPGQYPEAFF
TRBV7-2,15,CASTLGTGGYYGYTF
TRBV5-1,15,CASSSDRDLNTEAFF
TRBV11-2,16,CASSLDSSGGSDEQYF
TRBV5-4,11,CASSPGSELFF
TRBV7-2,11,CASSSNTEAFF
TRBV3-1/TRBV3-2,13,CASSFPAGVPLHF
TRBV10-3,14,CAISTPPTNYGYTF
TRBV19,14,CASSIQGTNTEAFF
TRBV7-9,14,CASSLGQGNTEAFF
TRBV12-5,14,CASGLVGGGGEQFF
TRBV18,13,CASSPEQIYGYTF
TRBV30,16,CAWSVGSGRGNQPQHF
TRBV10-3,13,CATRGGLNQPQHF
TRBV19,17,CASTLSAGGVTNEKLFF
TRBV6-2/TRBV6-3,14,CASSYMVRGDTQYF
TRBV2,13,CASSGTGGYGYTF
TRBV12-3/TRBV12-4,13,CASSLFQDQPQHF
TRBV7-2,16,CASSLGGQGISYGYTF
TRBV2,15,CASSGTGGPKNIQYF
TRBV6-5,12,CASSSPGYIQYF
TRBV12-3/TRBV12-4,13,CASSSKGVGPQHF
TRBV19,13,CASSLNTDYGYTF
TRBV5-1,14,CASSGQGGRTEAFF